Presented here are 10 T cell receptor beta chains from one specimen sequenced in a study of blood T cell repertoires in COVID-19. The protocol was immunoSEQ multiplex PCR, while the TCRdb copy is restricted to in-frame clones and leaves out a portion. The repertoire includes about 50,000 clones, approximately 89% of them detected once, and less than 30% sits in the top ten. The sequenced sample consisted of peripheral blood. All receptors come from an elderly woman with acute or convalescent COVID-19.

The chain employs TRBV7-8 and TRBJ2-5; possibly TRBD2 for D (5 bases). The CDR3 spans 15 residues. CDR1 is SGHVS and CDR2 is FQNEAQ in the germline V gene. V was clipped by 3 bases and J by 4 bases, with 15 bases between them. CDR3 DNA sequence: TGTGCCAGCAGCTTGGACTGGAGAGGGATAGAGACCCAGTACTTC. It codes for CASSLDWRGIETQYF.

The chain uses TRBV2 and TRBJ2-5; 7 bases match TRBD1. Germline assignment: CDR1 SNHLY and CDR2 FYNNEI. CDR3 length: 15 residues. V was clipped by 2 bases and J by 4 bases; unmatched bases: 7. The DNA for the CDR3 is TGTGCCAGCAGTGAATTGGACAGGTCAATAGAGACCCAGTACTTC. The encoded protein is CASSELDRSIETQYF. Combining the CDR3 with reference TRBV2 and TRBJ2-5 gives the whole variable domain EPEVTQTPSHQVTQMGQEVILRCVPISNHLYFYWYRQILGQKVEFLVSFYNNEISEKSEIFDDQFSVERPDGSNFTLKIRSTKLEDSAMYFCASSELDRSIETQYFGPGTRLLVL.

The V call is TRBV28, the J call TRBJ1-6; the match to TRBD1 covers 7 bases. Germline CDR1 reads MDHEN; CDR2 reads SYDVKM. This CDR3 region has 14 residues. V lost 6 bases, J lost 6 bases, and 5 bases stayed unmatched. CDR3 DNA sequence: TGTGCCAGCAGACATACAGGGGTTAATTCACCCCTCCACTTT. This translates into CASRHTGVNSPLHF.

This clone has only one observation. V is TRBV5-5 and J is TRBJ1-5; D call uncertain. The CDR3 loop spans 14 amino acids. V was shortened by 2 bases and J by 5 bases, with 11 bases between the two germline ends. The germline V gene has CDR1 SGHKS and CDR2 YYEKEE (reference sequence). In DNA, the CDR3 is TGTGCCAGCAGCTTTTCCGGTAGAGATCAGCCCCAGCATTTT. Amino acids: CASSFSGRDQPQHF.

This clone was observed once. The V gene is TRBV19, the J gene TRBJ2-7, with 9 bases aligning to TRBD2. Germline-derived CDR1 and CDR2 are LNHDA and SQIVND (reference sequence). V was clipped by 0 bases and J by 2 bases; unmatched bases: 2. This CDR3 has 15 residues. The CDR3 nucleotides are TGTGCCAGTAGTATAGAGCTAGCGGGAACCTACGAGCAGTACTTC. Its protein is CASSIELAGTYEQYF.

This sequence joins TRBV7-9 and TRBJ1-1; D perhaps matches TRBD1 (5 bases). The V end lost 1 base, the J end lost 4 bases, and 10 bases lay between the germline ends. The CDR3 runs to 14 residues. The germline gives CDR1 SEHNR, CDR2 FQNEAQ (reference sequence). The CDR3 is CASSLGKGATEAFF. The CDR3 DNA reads as TGTGCCAGCAGCTTAGGTAAAGGGGCCACTGAAGCTTTCTTT. The full variable domain, its missing parts supplied by reference TRBV7-9 and TRBJ1-1, is DTGVSQNPRHKITKRGQNVTFRCDPISEHNRLYWYRQTLGQGPEFLTYFQNEAQLEKSRLLSDRFSAERPKGSFSTLEIQRTEQGDSAMYLCASSLGKGATEAFFGQGTRLTVV.

This sequence joins TRBV2 and TRBJ1-2, with 11 bases aligning to TRBD1. The V and J ends lost 3 bases and 5 bases, in that order; junction bases with no gene match: 8. This CDR3 has 16 residues. Germline V gene lookup returns CDR1 SNHLY and CDR2 FYNNEI. The CDR3 protein is CASSEDRGRRRYGYTF. The CDR3, as DNA: TGTGCCAGCAGTGAGGACAGGGGGCGCCGGAGGTATGGCTACACCTTC.

This chain connects TRBV3-1 (or the pseudogene TRBV3-2) to TRBJ2-5, with 11 bases matching TRBD2. The germline CDR1 and CDR2 sequences are LGHDT and YNNKEL (reference sequence). The length of the CDR3 is 18 residues. The V gene end was trimmed by 1 base and the J gene end by 4 bases; junction bases not matched to a gene: 11. The CDR3 DNA reads as TGTGCCAGCAGCCAAGGGTCGGTTAGCGGGGGGGCGGGAGAGACCCAGTACTTC. Translated, it gives CASSQGSVSGGAGETQYF.

This rearrangement joins TRBV2 to TRBJ1-5; D is unclear. The germline V gene has CDR1 SNHLY and CDR2 FYNNEI. The CDR3 length is 14 residues. Trimming took 5 bases from V and 1 from J, leaving 9 bases between them. CDR3 in amino acids: CASSYAESNQPQHF. The CDR3 bases are TGTGCCAGCAGTTATGCAGAAAGCAATCAGCCCCAGCATTTT.

The CDR3 region is CASSLGGSSPLHF. CDR3 coding DNA: TGTGCCAGCAGTTTAGGGGGCTCATCACCCCTCCACTTT. The chain uses TRBV12-3 or TRBV12-4 and TRBJ1-6, with a tentative D call TRBD1 (5 bases). V was clipped by 1 base and J by 10 bases, with 8 bases between them. This CDR3 region has 13 residues.